The 23 T cell receptor beta chains given below trace back to one sample, sequenced in a study of read filtering for tumor transcriptome and immune sequencing. This library used roughly 430 ng RNA and molecular barcoded adaptors spanning alpha/delta and beta/gamma chains. TCRdb re-called the reads with MiXCR, one entry per CDR3 protein. The sample includes more than 55,000 distinct CDR3 sequences, around 20% of them seen just once. Sequences were obtained from a population of CD138-negative cells sorted from bone marrow. These receptors originate from a donor at least 40 years old with multiple myeloma.

At least ten counts were recorded for this clonotype. V is TRBV2 and J is TRBJ1-4; D gene ambiguous. The germline V gene has CDR1 SNHLY and CDR2 FYNNEI. The V gene lost 6 bases and the J gene lost 0 bases, with 8 bases spanning the gap. This CDR3 is built from 14 residues. The CDR3 nucleotides read TGTGCCAGCAGGAAAATTGCAACTAATGAAAAACTGTTTTTT. It codes for CASRKIATNEKLFF.

Many counts were recorded for this clonotype. This chain uses TRBV7-6 with TRBJ2-7; D gene uncertain. Germline CDR1 is SGHVS and CDR2 is FNYEAQ. Trimming shortened V by 9 bases and J by 7 bases, and 10 bases separated the two germline ends. The CDR3 runs 10 residues. The CDR3 loop reads CASQDGEQYF. The CDR3 nucleotides read TGTGCCAGTCAGGACGGTGAGCAGTACTTC. The full variable domain, rest sourced from reference TRBV7-6 and TRBJ2-7, is GAGVSQSPRYKVTKRGQDVALRCDPISGHVSLYWYRQALGQGPEFLTYFNYEAQQDKSGLPNDRFSAERPEGSISTLTIQRTEQRDSAMYRCASQDGEQYFGPGTRLTVT.

This clonotype was observed at least ten times. This rearrangement joins TRBV28 to TRBJ1-1; possibly TRBD1 for D (6 bases). Germline values: CDR1 MDHEN, CDR2 SYDVKM. V lost 2 bases and J 11 bases, leaving 15 bases between the germline ends. CDR3 length: 13 amino acids. The DNA of the CDR3 is TGTGCCAGCAGTTTAGGAGAACAGGGATGGGCTTTCTTT. Translated, it gives CASSLGEQGWAFF. Looking up the rest from reference TRBV28 and TRBJ1-1 gives the full variable domain: DVKVTQSSRYLVKRTGEKVFLECVQDMDHENMFWYRQDPGLGLRLIYFSYDVKMKEKGDIPEGYSVSREKKERFSLILESASTNQTSMYLCASSLGEQGWAFFGQGTRLTVV.

This clonotype appeared a few times. One base away lies a much larger clone, so this may be a sequencing read error. The J gene is TRBJ1-5, the V gene TRBV20-1; D unclear. Trimming removed 3 bases from V and 5 bases from J, with 8 bases in between. Germline CDR1 reads DFQATT; CDR2 reads SNEGSKA (reference sequence). CDR3 size: 12 residues. The CDR3, as DNA: TGCAGTGCTAGTGCTACGGATCAGCCCCAGCATTTT. Translating it yields CSASATDQPQHF.

This clonotype was recorded a few times. The chain couples TRBV28 to TRBJ1-5; TRBD1 aligns across 10 bases. The CDR3 is made up of 18 amino acids. CDR1 and CDR2 (germline): MDHEN, SYDVKM. V dropped 7 bases and J dropped 0; count of bases not matched to a gene: 12. The CDR3 reads CASTTGTGVFYSNQPQHF. CDR3 nucleotide sequence: TGTGCCAGCACCACAGGGACAGGGGTATTTTATAGCAATCAGCCCCAGCATTTT.

The CDR3 protein is CASSQRSLAPRSEAFF. The CDR3 coding sequence is TGTGCCAGCAGCCAACGTTCTCTCGCCCCCCGATCTGAAGCTTTCTTT. The chain joins TRBV9 to TRBJ1-1, with no clear D. V lost 4 bases and J 6 bases, leaving 22 bases between the germline ends. The CDR3 spans 16 residues. The germline CDR1 and CDR2 sequences are SGDLS and YYNGEE.

This clonotype appeared many times. The J gene is TRBJ2-2, the V gene TRBV5-1; weak D call: TRBD2 (6 bases). Germline V gives CDR1 SGHRS, CDR2 YFSETQ. This CDR3 contains 15 residues. Trimming removed 5 bases from V and 1 base from J, with 12 bases in between. As DNA, the CDR3 is TGCGCCAGCAGAGGAGGGACCCTGAACACCGGGGAGCTGTTTTTT. Protein: CASRGGTLNTGELFF.

The chain uses TRBV28 and TRBJ2-7, with TRBD1 matching over 10 bases. Germline V gene sequence: CDR1 MDHEN, CDR2 SYDVKM. The CDR3 covers 14 residues. V lost 10 bases to trimming and J lost 5 bases; unmatched junction nucleotides: 11. CDR3 in DNA: TGTGCCACACATGTGGGACAGGGGACCGACGAGCAGTACTTC. As protein: CATHVGQGTDEQYF.

Ten or more counts support this clonotype. The chain links TRBV6-6 to TRBJ2-1, with D perhaps matching TRBD2 (5 bases). From germline, CDR1 is MNHNY and CDR2 SVGAGI (reference sequence). V was pared by 6 bases and J by 3 bases, with 9 bases between. This CDR3 region has 13 residues. This CDR3 reads CASRAEDYNEQFF. CDR3 nucleotide sequence: TGTGCCAGCAGGGCGGAGGACTACAATGAGCAGTTCTTC.

This clonotype was observed a few times. The chain combines TRBV20-1 with TRBJ2-5, with D unresolved. V was shortened by 1 base and J by 7 bases, with 19 bases between the two germline ends. The length of the CDR3 is 15 residues. In germline, CDR1 is DFQATT, CDR2 SNEGSKA (reference sequence). CDR3 residues: CSARVQGPEPMTQYF. DNA of the CDR3: TGCAGTGCTAGAGTTCAAGGTCCGGAGCCAATGACCCAGTACTTC.

This clonotype has a handful of counts. The chain carries TRBV29-1 and TRBJ2-5; 11 nucleotides agree with TRBD1. CDR1 is SQVTM, CDR2 ANQGSEA, per germline. The CDR3 runs 14 residues. The CDR3 nucleotides are TGCAGTGTTAAAAGGACAGGGGGCGCCGAGACCCAGTACTTC. Translated: CSVKRTGGAETQYF.

The sample holds many counts of this clonotype. The chain recombines TRBV28 with TRBJ2-6; no firm D call. CDR1 and CDR2 from the germline V gene are MDHEN and SYDVKM. Trimming cost V 6 bases and J 0 bases, with 12 bases left between them. The CDR3 runs to 16 residues. CDR3 sequence: CASRRQSGSGANVLTF. The CDR3 coding sequence is TGTGCCAGCAGGAGGCAGTCAGGCTCTGGGGCCAACGTCCTGACTTTC.

The sample holds many counts of this clonotype. The V and J genes are TRBV21-1 and TRBJ2-3; whether TRBD2, the table's D call, matches the DNA was not checked. TRBV21-1 is a documented pseudogene. The CDR3 contains 16 residues. CDR3 nucleotide sequence: TGTGCCAGCAGCAAAGCTACAGCCGAGGGTACAGATACGCAGTATTTT. It is translated as CASSKATAEGTDTQYF.

V and J are TRBV18 and TRBJ1-5, with a tentative D call TRBD1 (5 bases). Germline CDR1 reads KGHSH; CDR2 reads LQKENI. Trimming removed 0 bases at V and 8 bases at J, with 8 bases between. This CDR3 spans 13 amino acids. CDR3 sequence (DNA): TGTGCCAGCTCACCACCGTTAGGGGAGCCCCAGCATTTT. Translated, it gives CASSPPLGEPQHF.

CDR3 sequence (DNA): TGTGCCAGCAGTTTACACCCCCGACAGCTCGGGGCCAAAAACATTCAGTACTTC. Its translation: CASSLHPRQLGAKNIQYF. This chain joins TRBV28 and TRBJ2-4; perhaps TRBD1 as D (5 bases). CDR3 length: 18 residues. Trimming left V 2 bases short and J 1 base short, with 18 bases between. The germline V gene has CDR1 MDHEN and CDR2 SYDVKM.

Many counts were recorded for this clonotype. The chain joins TRBV27 to TRBJ1-1; the D is unclear. The V gene's germline CDR1 is MNHEY and CDR2 SMNVEV (reference sequence). Between the trimmed V and J ends, which lost 2 bases and 5 bases, there was a span of 12 bases. There are 14 residues in the CDR3. CDR3 residues: CASSLGESHTEAFF. The CDR3 DNA follows: TGTGCCAGCAGTTTAGGGGAATCCCATACTGAAGCTTTCTTT.

This clonotype was found many times. The chain recombines TRBV5-1 with TRBJ2-1; 7 bases are shared with TRBD1. CDR1 is SGHRS, CDR2 YFSETQ, per germline. J lost 8 bases, V lost 4 bases, and 3 bases had no gene match. This CDR3 is built from 12 residues. The CDR3 region is CASSHQGDEQFF. The CDR3 region has the DNA TGCGCCAGCAGCCACCAGGGGGATGAGCAGTTCTTC.

Turning to this clonotype: One end of the junction fails to match germline, which may point to a read error. The rearrangement links TRBV29-1 to TRBJ2-7; D uncertain. This CDR3 region has 11 residues. Germline V gives CDR1 SQVTM, CDR2 ANQGSEA. The CDR3 nucleotides read TGCATCGTTGAAATCAACTACGAGCAGTACTTC. Amino acid sequence: CIVEINYEQYF.

This clonotype has only a few counts. The junction departs from germline at one end; a sequencing error may be responsible. The CDR3 protein is CSARDPSESTVTQYF. The CDR3 DNA sequence: TGCAGTGCTAGAGATCCTAGTGAATCCACAGTTACGCAGTATTTT. The V call is TRBV20-1, the J call TRBJ2-3, with D hard to call. CDR3 length equals 15 residues. Germline V gene lookup returns CDR1 DFQATT and CDR2 SNEGSKA (reference sequence).

This clonotype was picked up many times. The V call is TRBV5-1, the J call TRBJ1-1; 8 bases map to TRBD1. This CDR3 has 14 amino acids. CDR1 and CDR2 from the germline V gene are SGHRS and YFSETQ. V lost 4 bases and J lost 1; bases outside the gene matches: 3. The CDR3 sequence is CASSQGTGNTEAFF. CDR3 DNA: TGCGCCAGCAGCCAAGGGACAGGGAACACTGAAGCTTTCTTT.

To note about this clonotype: An end of the junction does not agree with germline; a read error may underlie this. The genes are TRBV10-2 and TRBJ2-3; 8 nucleotides line up with TRBD1. The germline CDR1 and CDR2 sequences are WSHSY and SAAADI. This CDR3 contains 17 residues. Here the CDR3 DNA reads TGCGCCAGCAGTGAGTCGGGTCGGGGACAGGTCACAAATACGCAGTATTTT. Its translation: CASSESGRGQVTNTQYF.

The chain links TRBV9 to TRBJ1-1, with 7 bases lining up with TRBD1. The ends lost 3 bases at V and 6 bases at J; junction bases unmatched: 11. The CDR3 has 15 residues. From germline, CDR1 is SGDLS and CDR2 YYNGEE. CDR3: CASSETTGWRAEAFF. The CDR3, as DNA: TGTGCCAGCAGCGAAACGACAGGGTGGAGGGCTGAAGCTTTCTTT. The whole variable domain, filled in from reference TRBV9 and TRBJ1-1, reads DSGVTQTPKHLITATGQRVTLRCSPRSGDLSVYWYQQSLDQGLQFLIQYYNGEERAKGNILERFSAQQFPDLHSELNLSSLELGDSALYFCASSETTGWRAEAFFGQGTRLTVV.

The CDR3 DNA follows: TGCAGTGCGTCGACTAGCGGAGGGGCCATTGGGCAGTTCTTC. Translating it yields CSASTSGGAIGQFF. This chain uses TRBV20-1 with TRBJ2-1, with 9 bases identical to TRBD2. The CDR3 consists of 14 residues. Looked up from germline, CDR1 is DFQATT and CDR2 is SNEGSKA (reference sequence). The ends lost 6 bases at V and 12 bases at J; junction bases unmatched: 15.